Listed here is a single T cell receptor beta chain. V shed 1 base and J shed 4 bases, with 16 bases lying between them. The CDR3 contains 16 residues. Germline V gene lookup returns CDR1 LGHDT and CDR2 YNNKEL (reference sequence). Clones were sequenced by immunoSEQ multiplex PCR, and TCRdb holds only the in-frame ones, with some missing. The sample lists 250,000 to 300,000 clones, under 90% occurring once. This record belongs to a study of blood T cell repertoires in COVID-19. This receptor was taken from a man aged 50 to 59 with acute or convalescent COVID-19. The sample taken for sequencing was peripheral blood. The rearrangement joins TRBV3-1 (or the pseudogene TRBV3-2) to TRBJ1-2; perhaps TRBD1 as D (5 bases). CDR3 sequence: CASSQGVPGPTYGYTF. CDR3 nucleotide sequence: TGTGCCAGCAGCCAAGGAGTGCCAGGGCCGACCTATGGCTACACCTTC.